The source of this T cell receptor beta chain is a study of T cells after posttransplantation cyclophosphamide (dated by TCRdb to the mid-2010s). Regarding the research as a whole: Using TRB sequencing, the study followed how the T cell repertoire rebuilt after myeloablative bone marrow transplantation with posttransplantation cyclophosphamide given as GVHD prophylaxis. Antigen receptor sequencing covered samples from some 35 PTCy-treated patients and some 15 of their related bone marrow donors. Blood from every one of the 30 to 40 PTCy patients who had 1-year posttransplant specimens underwent TRB sequencing. Up to roughly 3 additional blood samples from 2 to 5.2 years after transplant were also TRB-sequenced in 3 patients, as was pretransplant blood from 4 patients. Because TRA and TRB clonality correlated tightly in roughly 10 samples, the subsequent TCR analyses were limited to TRB only. Public TRB sequences were searched against a database of over 3,600 sequences associated with responses to pathogens, tumor antigens, self-antigens and alloantigens. Summary of the overall study and its limitations: The TRB repertoires of T cells infiltrating skin or the GI tract showed only limited overlap with the TRB repertoires found in blood. Across the 35 to 45 patients, TRB clonality was highly associated with recipient CMV seropositivity and CMV reactivation, and diversity with PTCy was similar to that in the CNI/methotrexate controls. Donor-recipient similarity was low at 1-2 months but rose over the first year, and later blood repertoires were often dominated by donor CD8+ memory clones.

In this sample, this clone turned up many times. The antigen it recognizes is unknown. Per-base quality was not reported, and no clone a single base away is much larger than it. Clipping removes 4 bases from V and 6 bases from J, with 7 as the unmatched junction base count. Per the germline V gene (reference sequence), SGHNT is the CDR1 and YYREEE is the CDR2. Measured from the cysteine to the phenylalanine, the CDR3 is 13 residues long. The sequence is cut down to CDR3 DNA, 39 bases in frame from base 1. Genomic DNA was the input for TRB sequencing, which was run either with the immunoSEQ assay at survey resolution or with the hsTCRB kit. As for the original processing: Initial read processing used immunoSEQ software, and repertoire analyses used the LymphoSeq R package. For each TRB dataset, clonality was calculated as 1 minus normalized Shannon entropy, and the Gini coefficient was computed as well. To infer phenotypes in unsorted samples, TRB sequences from sorted subsets of the recipient or donor were mapped onto unsorted samples from the same recipient. TCRdb re-hosts the immuneACCESS table, in-frame sequences only. Its copies lack some clones; in the studies checked, an unresolved V gene accounts for under half of them, and the cause for the rest is not known. The V and J calls and clone size come from that table; D and trimming were worked out from the DNA. This sample holds 40,000 to 55,000 clones in total, without any singletons. The biggest ten clones account for about 2.2% of the sample.

On the day of marrow donation, related bone marrow donors gave peripheral blood samples. Peripheral blood and bone marrow mononuclear cells were isolated by Ficoll-Hypaque density centrifugation and were cryopreserved. The chain uses TRBV5-4 and TRBJ2-7, with TRBD2 identical over 7 junction bases. This receptor was taken from a man in his forties in good health, CMV-negative, and a related stem cell transplant donor. Sequenced sample: PBMCs. The CDR3 protein: CASSPTSMREQYF. The DNA sequence follows: TGTGCCAGCAGCCCGACTAGCATGCGCGAGCAGTACTTC.